This is a list of T cell receptor beta chains from one sample in a study of control samples from healthy donors and cancer patients. The repertoire was sequenced with immunoSEQ multiplex PCR; TCRdb's copy has only in-frame clones and lacks some. This sample yields some 130,000 clones, of which around nine tenths are seen a single time; just over 8.5% belongs to the top ten. Sample: blood. These receptors were taken from a woman between 25 and 40 years old in good health. CDR3s include the opening cysteine and the closing phenylalanine or tryptophan. A D gene is named only where the DNA matches it firmly. Clone size appears in some rows only: once, few, many, or a class for an expanded clone.

v_gene	j_gene	abundance	d_gene	CDR3aa	CDR3nt
TRBV30	TRBJ1-1	.	.	CAWSRAPMNTEAFF	TGTGCCTGGAGTAGAGCGCCTATGAACACTGAAGCTTTCTTT
TRBV3-1/TRBV3-2	TRBJ1-5	.	.	CASSQGQVGQPQHF	TGTGCCAGCAGCCAAGGGCAGGTGGGACAGCCCCAGCATTTT
TRBV10-2	TRBJ2-5	once	.	CASSSQGLAQYF	TGCGCCAGCAGTTCACAGGGTTTGGCCCAGTACTTC
TRBV10-1	TRBJ2-1	.	.	CASSVLIGGGNEQFF	TGCGCCAGCAGTGTCCTCATTGGAGGGGGCAATGAGCAGTTCTTC
TRBV19	TRBJ1-2	.	TRBD1	CASSIVRTGLNYGYTF	TGTGCCAGTAGTATAGTTCGGACAGGACTTAACTATGGCTACACCTTC
TRBV29-1	TRBJ2-7	.	.	CSVVGDYEQYF	TGCAGCGTTGTCGGAGACTACGAGCAGTACTTC
TRBV15	TRBJ1-3	.	.	CATSSGPQRAGNTIYF	TGTGCCACCAGCAGTGGGCCCCAGAGGGCTGGAAACACCATATATTTT
TRBV19	TRBJ2-5	once	TRBD2	CASSIGGTPGGQETQYF	TGTGCCAGTAGTATAGGTGGGACGCCGGGGGGCCAAGAGACCCAGTACTTC
TRBV5-4	TRBJ2-1	.	.	CASTLGGGEGYNEQFF	TGTGCCAGCACCCTTGGCGGAGGGGAAGGATACAATGAGCAGTTCTTC
TRBV7-2	TRBJ1-1	.	TRBD1	CASSFEDRLNTEAFF	TGTGCCAGCAGCTTTGAGGACAGGTTGAACACTGAAGCTTTCTTT
TRBV19	TRBJ1-5	.	TRBD1	CASSIRQGDRGQPQHF	TGTGCCAGTAGTATACGACAGGGGGATAGAGGTCAGCCCCAGCATTTT
TRBV4-1	TRBJ1-6	few	TRBD1	CASSLRDSLAESPLHF	TGCGCCAGCAGCCTAAGGGACAGCCTTGCAGAATCACCCCTCCACTTT
TRBV19	TRBJ2-3	.	.	CASRNTDTQYF	TGTGCCAGTAGGAACACAGATACGCAGTATTTT
TRBV11-3	TRBJ2-3	.	TRBD2	CASSLGRATDTQYF	TGTGCCAGCAGCTTGGGGAGGGCAACAGATACGCAGTATTTT
TRBV6-5	TRBJ2-7	once	.	CASRRGGGEQYF	TGTGCCAGCCGGCGGGGTGGGGGCGAGCAGTACTTC
TRBV5-6	TRBJ2-1	.	TRBD2	CASSFSGIEQFF	TGTGCCAGCAGCTTTAGCGGGATTGAGCAGTTCTTC
TRBV30	TRBJ1-2	.	.	CAWTGNYGYTF	TGTGCCTGGACAGGGAACTATGGCTACACCTTC
TRBV24-1	TRBJ1-5	.	.	CATSEGSSNQPQHF	TGTGCCACCAGTGAAGGGTCAAGCAATCAGCCCCAGCATTTT
TRBV5-1	TRBJ2-7	.	TRBD2	CASRLGEGWAYEQYF	TGCGCCAGCAGATTGGGGGAGGGCTGGGCCTACGAGCAGTACTTC
TRBV4-2	TRBJ1-2	.	TRBD1	CASSQDRSTGGYLSYGYTF	TGTGCCAGCAGCCAAGATAGGTCGACAGGGGGTTATCTTAGCTATGGCTACACCTTC
TRBV18	TRBJ2-1	.	TRBD2	CASSQGLADEQFF	TGTGCCAGCTCGCAGGGACTAGCGGATGAGCAGTTCTTC
TRBV5-1	TRBJ1-1	.	.	CASSFGTLPGGRDTEAFF	TGCGCCAGCAGCTTCGGGACACTACCCGGGGGTCGGGACACTGAAGCTTTCTTT
TRBV19	TRBJ1-3	.	.	CASSIGGAWWDTIYF	TGTGCCAGTAGTATAGGTGGGGCCTGGTGGGACACCATATATTTT
TRBV29-1	TRBJ1-1	few	.	CSVEDGRITWARGVNTEAFF	TGCAGCGTTGAAGATGGGCGGATAACCTGGGCTCGAGGGGTGAACACTGAAGCTTTCTTT
TRBV5-1	TRBJ2-7	.	TRBD1	CASSGTGPLGEQYF	TGCGCCAGCAGCGGGACAGGGCCCCTAGGCGAGCAGTACTTC
TRBV6-5	TRBJ1-5	.	.	CASNEGGTPQHF	TGTGCCAGCAACGAAGGCGGCACACCCCAGCATTTT
TRBV5-1	TRBJ2-7	.	TRBD2	CASSLGTSGQTGGYF	TGCGCCAGCAGCTTAGGGACTAGCGGACAAACCGGGGGGTACTTC
TRBV29-1	TRBJ2-1	.	.	CSVESGRALYNEQFF	TGCAGCGTTGAATCGGGCCGGGCCCTTTACAATGAGCAGTTCTTC
TRBV24-1	TRBJ1-1	.	.	CATSDFIGEAFF	TGTGCCACCAGTGATTTTATCGGGGAAGCTTTCTTT
TRBV3-1/TRBV3-2	TRBJ1-1	.	TRBD1	CASSHGKGAVNTEAFF	TGTGCCAGCAGCCACGGTAAGGGGGCGGTGAACACTGAAGCTTTCTTT
TRBV7-9	TRBJ1-2	.	.	CASSLYSGSTF	TGTGCCAGCAGCTTATACTCTGGTTCCACCTTC
TRBV28	TRBJ1-1	.	.	CASTPELRSEAFF	TGTGCCAGCACGCCCGAGTTAAGGTCTGAAGCTTTCTTT
TRBV2	TRBJ2-2	few	.	CASDSGPPGPGELFF	TGTGCCAGCGATTCCGGGCCCCCTGGACCCGGGGAGCTGTTTTTT
TRBV5-1	TRBJ2-6	.	.	CASSLDSSGANVLTF	TGCGCCAGCAGCCTAGACAGTTCTGGGGCCAACGTCCTGACTTTC
TRBV5-6	TRBJ2-1	.	TRBD1	CASSLDLDRAHNEQFF	TGTGCCAGCAGCTTGGATCTTGACAGGGCCCACAATGAGCAGTTCTTC
TRBV28	TRBJ1-2	.	.	CASSLGGGGRNYGYTF	TGTGCCAGCAGTTTAGGGGGTGGAGGAAGGAACTATGGCTACACCTTC
TRBV11-3	TRBJ2-7	.	.	CASSPLPGGASAAKSYEQYF	TGTGCCAGCAGCCCACTTCCAGGGGGGGCTTCCGCTGCGAAATCCTACGAGCAGTACTTC
TRBV9	TRBJ2-1	.	TRBD2	CASSPTGLAGGGYNEQFF	TGTGCCAGCAGCCCGACGGGACTAGCGGGAGGAGGCTACAATGAGCAGTTCTTC
TRBV7-9	TRBJ2-7	.	.	CASSLEKGGEQYF	TGTGCCAGCAGCTTAGAAAAGGGGGGCGAGCAGTACTTC
TRBV6-1	TRBJ2-7	.	.	CASSDLVNVLASAYEQYF	TGTGCCAGCAGTGACTTAGTAAATGTTCTAGCGAGTGCCTACGAGCAGTACTTC
TRBV6-6	TRBJ1-2	.	.	CASRMDGSVYGYTF	TGTGCCAGCAGAATGGACGGGAGTGTCTATGGCTACACCTTC
TRBV5-6	TRBJ2-1	.	.	CASSPEISSYNEQFF	TGTGCCAGCAGCCCGGAGATCAGCTCCTACAATGAGCAGTTCTTC
TRBV24-1	TRBJ1-2	.	TRBD1	CATSDRTGNGYTF	TGTGCCACCAGTGACCGGACAGGGAATGGCTACACCTTC
TRBV23-1	TRBJ1-5	few	.	CASSDGLSNQPQHF	TGCGCCAGCAGTGACGGACTTAGCAATCAGCCCCAGCATTTT
TRBV13	TRBJ1-2	.	.	CASSLERGGWYGYTF	TGTGCCAGCAGCTTAGAACGGGGCGGGTGGTATGGCTACACCTTC
TRBV18	TRBJ1-6	.	.	CASSPTPGYNSPLHF	TGTGCCAGCTCACCAACCCCAGGCTATAATTCACCCCTCCACTTT
TRBV27	TRBJ2-1	.	.	CATRMGENEQFF	TGTGCCACCAGAATGGGGGAAAATGAGCAGTTCTTC
TRBV11-2	TRBJ2-3	.	TRBD1	CASSLQTGSDTQYF	TGTGCCAGCAGCTTACAGACAGGGTCAGATACGCAGTATTTT
TRBV27	TRBJ2-7	.	TRBD1	CASSPGQGSSYEQYF	TGTGCCAGCAGTCCGGGACAGGGAAGCTCCTACGAGCAGTACTTC
TRBV6-6	TRBJ1-1	.	.	CASSYGGARGTEAFF	TGTGCCAGCAGTTACGGGGGGGCGCGTGGGACTGAAGCTTTCTTT
TRBV5-1	TRBJ2-3	.	.	CASSPGGISTDTQYF	TGCGCCAGCAGCCCCGGCGGTATTAGCACAGATACGCAGTATTTT
TRBV9	TRBJ1-1	.	.	CASRRLREGNTEAFF	TGTGCCAGCCGCCGCCTTAGGGAGGGGAACACTGAAGCTTTCTTT